The source of this T cell receptor (beta chain) is a study of OX40 agonist ivuxolimab in advanced cancers. About the study: Enrolled patients in dose escalation had cancers that were hepatocellular carcinoma, melanoma, renal cell or head and neck cancer. A history of anti-PD-1, anti-PD-L1 or anti-CTLA-4 therapy was acceptable, and 40% to 45% had some.

The CDR3 spans 13 residues. Germline trimming cut 4 bases from V and 0 bases from J; bases unmatched to any gene: 1. Germline V gene data show CDR1 as GTSNPN and CDR2 as SVGIG (reference sequence). Some clones are missing from TCRdb's copy, which holds only in-frame ones; the method was immunoSEQ multiplex PCR. This repertoire shows 50,000 to 65,000 clones, roughly 82% found once; its top ten account for roughly 2%. With baseline, cycle 4 day 1, and cycle 7 day 1 as timepoints, blood was sampled. V and J are TRBV30 and TRBJ2-3; 7 bases align to TRBD1. Sample: CD4+ or CD8+ T cells sorted from blood, taken in a trial of the OX40 agonist ivuxolimab. The TCR comes from an adult with an advanced solid tumor such as melanoma, head and neck, liver or kidney cancer. DNA of the CDR3: TGTGCCTGGACAGGGGGTAGCACAGATACGCAGTATTTT. Translation: CAWTGGSTDTQYF.